This passage covers 32 T cell receptor beta chains from one sample sequenced in a study of PD-1 blockade in classical Hodgkin lymphoma. Measured with immunoSEQ multiplex PCR; TCRdb has only the in-frame clones, and not every one. The data show approximately 11,000 clones, almost 85% seen once. Relapse was seen in all patients after autologous stem cell transplantation, and brentuximab vedotin exposure was variable. Sequenced here: peripheral blood mononuclear cells (PBMCs), sampled before the second cycle of nivolumab. The receptor source for this set is a human donor with classical Hodgkin lymphoma.

The chain couples TRBV15 to TRBJ2-7; 7 bases agree with TRBD2. The V gene's germline CDR1 is LNHNV and CDR2 YYDKDF (reference sequence). The V segment lost 1 base and the J segment 6 bases; nucleotides outside the gene matches: 6. The CDR3 runs to 14 residues. The DNA for the CDR3 is TGTGCCACCAGCAGAGTTATATGGGGGGGCGAGCAGTACTTC. Amino acids: CATSRVIWGGEQYF.

This clone is termed large. The chain is built from TRBV15 and TRBJ1-5, with 9 bases identical to TRBD1. The ends lost 3 bases at V and 3 bases at J; junction bases unmatched: 6. The CDR3 covers 16 residues. Germline values: CDR1 LNHNV, CDR2 YYDKDF (reference sequence). CDR3 loop: CATSSPGQGFNQPQHF. The CDR3 DNA follows: TGTGCCACCAGCAGCCCGGGACAGGGTTTCAATCAGCCCCAGCATTTT.

The V call is TRBV7-9, the J call TRBJ2-5; 8 nucleotides match TRBD1. The CDR3 covers 16 residues. The V segment lost 3 bases and the J segment 3 bases; nucleotides outside the gene matches: 9. From germline, CDR1 is SEHNR and CDR2 FQNEAQ (reference sequence). CDR3 sequence: CASSLTGATSKETQYF. The CDR3 region has the DNA TGTGCCAGCAGCTTGACAGGGGCTACCTCCAAAGAGACCCAGTACTTC.

V is TRBV7-2 and J is TRBJ2-1, with a tentative D call TRBD2 (5 bases). Trimming took off 3 bases at V and 5 bases at J, with 8 bases between the two ends. The CDR3 is 13 residues long. Per germline, CDR1 SGHTA and CDR2 FQGNSA. CDR3 loop: CASSFGLNNEQFF. The CDR3 DNA is TGTGCCAGCAGCTTTGGACTCAACAATGAGCAGTTCTTC. Variable domain in full (rest from reference TRBV7-2 and TRBJ2-1): GAGVSQSPSNKVTEKGKDVELRCDPISGHTALYWYRQSLGQGLEFLIYFQGNSAPDKSGLPSDRFSAERTGGSVSTLTIQRTQQEDSAVYLCASSFGLNNEQFFGPGTRLTVL.

This chain uses TRBV15 with TRBJ2-5; D call uncertain. The CDR3 loop spans 13 amino acids. Trimming shortened V by 3 bases and J by 5 bases, and 10 bases separated the two germline ends. Germline loops: CDR1 LNHNV, CDR2 YYDKDF (reference sequence). In DNA form, the CDR3 reads TGTGCCACCAGCAGGAACAACGGGGAGACCCAGTACTTC. Protein sequence: CATSRNNGETQYF.

V usage is TRBV7-2 and J usage is TRBJ2-5; TRBD2 matches 7 bases. After removal of 5 bases from V and 4 bases from J, the junction contained 10 bases not matched to a gene. CDR3 size: 15 residues. Looked up from germline, CDR1 is SGHTA and CDR2 is FQGNSA. Written as DNA, the CDR3 is TGTGCCAGCAGCCTCTCAAGGGAGGGAATAGAGACCCAGTACTTC. Translated: CASSLSREGIETQYF.

The chain joins TRBV6-1 to TRBJ2-7; no reliable D call. The CDR3 spans 13 residues. CDR1 and CDR2 (germline): MNHNS, SASEGT. V was clipped by 8 bases and J by 0 bases, with 11 bases between them. In DNA, the CDR3 is TGTGCCAGCGTTTGGCCGGTCTCCTACGAGCAGTACTTC. Translating gives CASVWPVSYEQYF.

This chain joins TRBV19 and TRBJ2-7; D perhaps matches TRBD2 (5 bases). The CDR3 runs 13 residues. Germline loops: CDR1 LNHDA, CDR2 SQIVND (reference sequence). The CDR3 nucleotides read TGTGCTTCGGGTCGAGGGAGTGTAAACGAGCAGTACTTC. The encoded protein is CASGRGSVNEQYF.

The V call is TRBV6-1, the J call TRBJ2-7, with 9 nucleotides matching TRBD1. This CDR3 spans 15 amino acids. J gave up 3 bases and V 3 bases, and 6 bases lay outside the gene matches. The germline gives CDR1 MNHNS, CDR2 SASEGT. The CDR3, as DNA: TGTGCCAGCAGTGAGTCGACAGGGGGGAGCTACGAGCAGTACTTC. It yields the protein CASSESTGGSYEQYF.

The V gene is TRBV7-9, the J gene TRBJ2-5; no clear D. The germline V and J ends were trimmed by 3 bases and 5 bases, with 16 bases remaining between them. Germline CDR1 and CDR2: SEHNR and FQNEAQ (reference sequence). The CDR3 is made up of 15 amino acids. The CDR3 reads CASSFNGRQTETQYF. The CDR3 DNA reads TGTGCCAGCAGCTTTAACGGCCGTCAGACGGAGACCCAGTACTTC.

The rearrangement joins TRBV21-1 to TRBJ1-1; the table assigns TRBD1, which was not confirmed against the DNA. TRBV21-1 represents a pseudogene. The CDR3 extends over 16 amino acids. The CDR3 spells CASSSPPGIRNTEAFF. The DNA of the CDR3 is TGTGCCAGCAGCTCCCCCCCAGGGATAAGGAACACTGAAGCTTTCTTT.

This rearrangement joins TRBV7-2 to TRBJ2-7; 12 bases agree with TRBD2. Germline V gene lookup returns CDR1 SGHTA and CDR2 FQGNSA. J was trimmed by 4 bases and V by 4 bases; bases with no gene match: 5. CDR3 length: 15 amino acids. The CDR3 DNA follows: TGTGCCAGCAGCTCACTAGCGGGAGGATGGTACGAGCAGTACTTC. Translation: CASSSLAGGWYEQYF.

The chain uses TRBV28 and TRBJ1-3, with unresolved D. V lost 3 bases and J 4 bases, leaving 10 bases between the germline ends. The CDR3 spans 14 residues. Germline V gene sequence: CDR1 MDHEN, CDR2 SYDVKM. CDR3 nucleotides: TGTGCCAGCAGTTTTTCGGCGTTAGGAAACACCATATATTTT. Its protein product is CASSFSALGNTIYF.

The rearrangement links TRBV5-1 to TRBJ2-5; D may be TRBD2 (7 bases). In germline, CDR1 is SGHRS, CDR2 YFSETQ. The CDR3 is 14 residues long. Trimming took 6 bases from V and 2 from J, leaving 14 bases between them. The CDR3 spells CASTGRGGQETQYF. DNA of the CDR3: TGCGCCAGCACCGGAAGGGGGGGACAAGAGACCCAGTACTTC.

The DNA for the CDR3 is TGTGCCAGCAGCCCTAGGACTAGCGGGGTCTTCGGGGAGACCCAGTACTTC. Residues: CASSPRTSGVFGETQYF. The genes are TRBV9 and TRBJ2-5; 12 nucleotides align to TRBD2. The V and J ends lost 4 bases and 5 bases, in that order; junction bases with no gene match: 12. The CDR3 spans 17 residues. The germline CDR1 and CDR2 sequences are SGDLS and YYNGEE. The complete variable domain, with remaining parts taken from reference TRBV9 and TRBJ2-5, reads DSGVTQTPKHLITATGQRVTLRCSPRSGDLSVYWYQQSLDQGLQFLIQYYNGEERAKGNILERFSAQQFPDLHSELNLSSLELGDSALYFCASSPRTSGVFGETQYFGPGTRLLVL.

The chain recombines TRBV29-1 with TRBJ2-7; 7 nucleotides match TRBD1. The CDR3 is made up of 12 amino acids. The J segment lost 5 bases and the V segment lost 6 bases, leaving 7 bases of the junction unmatched. Germline values: CDR1 SQVTM, CDR2 ANQGSEA. The CDR3 here is CSVRGQVDEQYF. In DNA form, the CDR3 reads TGCAGCGTCCGCGGACAGGTCGACGAGCAGTACTTC.

This clone was seen a few times. The chain is built from TRBV5-1 and TRBJ2-5; 15 bases are a match to TRBD2. Germline CDR1 SGHRS, CDR2 YFSETQ. V lost 4 bases and J lost 4; bases outside the gene matches: 8. The CDR3 consists of 17 residues. The DNA of the CDR3 is TGCGCCAGCAGCCCCGGACTAGCGGGAGGGCGTGGAGAGACCCAGTACTTC. This gives the protein CASSPGLAGGRGETQYF.

The rearrangement uses TRBV19 and TRBJ2-3; 10 bases are a match to TRBD2. Per germline, CDR1 LNHDA and CDR2 SQIVND (reference sequence). J gave up 3 bases and V 10 bases, and 7 bases lay outside the gene matches. CDR3 length: 14 amino acids. For the CDR3, the DNA is TGTGCCACCGCACCACTAGCGGGGACAGATACGCAGTATTTT. It specifies CATAPLAGTDTQYF.

The rearrangement links TRBV5-1 to TRBJ1-1, with unresolved D. This CDR3 is built from 14 residues. The V gene lost 0 bases and the J gene lost 1 base, with 7 bases spanning the gap. Germline V gives CDR1 SGHRS, CDR2 YFSETQ. The chain's CDR3 is CASSLVRGNTEAFF. Written as DNA, the CDR3 is TGCGCCAGCAGCTTGGTGCGGGGGAACACTGAAGCTTTCTTT.

The chain combines TRBV7-9 with TRBJ2-1; 8 nucleotides agree with TRBD1. With V trimmed by 6 bases and J by 5 bases, 9 bases remained unmatched. This CDR3 comprises 15 residues. Germline values: CDR1 SEHNR, CDR2 FQNEAQ (reference sequence). Here the CDR3 DNA reads TGTGCCAGCAGTTTAATGGACAGGGACAACAATGAGCAGTTCTTC. Translating it yields CASSLMDRDNNEQFF. Variable domain in full (rest from reference TRBV7-9 and TRBJ2-1): DTGVSQNPRHKITKRGQNVTFRCDPISEHNRLYWYRQTLGQGPEFLTYFQNEAQLEKSRLLSDRFSAERPKGSFSTLEIQRTEQGDSAMYLCASSLMDRDNNEQFFGPGTRLTVL.

A single count supports this clone. The CDR3 here is CASSPIRVSQPQHF. In DNA form, the CDR3 reads TGTGCCAGCAGTCCGATCAGGGTTTCTCAGCCCCAGCATTTT. The V and J genes are TRBV27 and TRBJ1-5, with a weak D call TRBD1 (5 bases). The CDR3 runs to 14 residues. The germline gives CDR1 MNHEY, CDR2 SMNVEV (reference sequence). V lost 5 bases, J lost 6 bases, and 14 bases lay in between.

The CDR3 sequence: CASRLIGTYEQYF. Here the CDR3 DNA reads TGTGCCAGCAGACTTATCGGTACCTACGAGCAGTACTTC. The chain recombines TRBV27 with TRBJ2-7; D not certain. Trimming left V 6 bases short and J 2 bases short, with 11 bases between. Germline lookup yields CDR1 MNHEY and CDR2 SMNVEV (reference sequence). CDR3 length: 13 residues.

The J gene is TRBJ1-2, the V gene TRBV14; tentatively, D is TRBD1 (5 bases). The CDR3 has 13 amino acids. Germline V CDR1 and CDR2: SGHDN, FVKESK. The V end lost 3 bases, the J end lost 8 bases, and 13 bases lay between the germline ends. In DNA form, the CDR3 reads TGTGCCAGCAGCCATTCAGGGCAGGGAGGCTACACCTTC. This codes for CASSHSGQGGYTF.

Sample share makes this clone large. This chain joins TRBV13 and TRBJ1-1; possibly TRBD1 for D (6 bases). Germline V lookup: CDR1 PRHDT, CDR2 FYEKMQ (reference sequence). V lost 4 bases and J 1 base, leaving 16 bases between the germline ends. The length of the CDR3 is 16 residues. Written as DNA, the CDR3 is TGTGCCAGCAGCTCCGAACAGGGTTTTGGGAACACTGAAGCTTTCTTT. Protein: CASSSEQGFGNTEAFF.

This clone was found once. CDR3 nucleotide sequence: TGTGCCAGCAGCTTATGGGCCTTTAAGCGGCACGCGAACACCGGGGAGCTGTTTTTT. Its protein product is CASSLWAFKRHANTGELFF. This rearrangement joins TRBV7-6 to TRBJ2-2; D perhaps matches TRBD2 (5 bases). CDR3 length equals 19 residues. Germline V gives CDR1 SGHVS, CDR2 FNYEAQ. Trimming took off 2 bases at V and 0 bases at J, with 19 bases between the two ends.

The chain links TRBV4-2 to TRBJ2-3, with D perhaps being TRBD1 or TRBD2 (6 bases each). The CDR3 extends over 16 amino acids. The V end lost 6 bases, the J end lost 0 bases, and 16 bases lay between the germline ends. Germline CDR1 reads LGHNA; CDR2 reads YNFKEQ. CDR3 sequence reads: CASRLISGASTDTQYF. CDR3 DNA: TGTGCCAGCAGACTTATCTCGGGGGCTAGCACAGATACGCAGTATTTT.

The rearrangement joins TRBV7-9 to TRBJ1-2; the D is unclear. The V and J ends lost 0 bases and 5 bases respectively, with 10 bases between them. Germline V gives CDR1 SEHNR, CDR2 FQNEAQ (reference sequence). The CDR3 consists of 14 residues. The CDR3: CASSLARGPYGYTF. In DNA form, the CDR3 reads TGTGCCAGCAGCTTAGCTCGCGGACCTTATGGCTACACCTTC. The full variable domain, completed using reference TRBV7-9 and TRBJ1-2, is DTGVSQNPRHKITKRGQNVTFRCDPISEHNRLYWYRQTLGQGPEFLTYFQNEAQLEKSRLLSDRFSAERPKGSFSTLEIQRTEQGDSAMYLCASSLARGPYGYTFGSGTRLTVV.

This chain connects TRBV30 to TRBJ1-3; 7 bases fit TRBD1. Trimming removed 0 bases from V and 3 bases from J; junction bases left unmatched: 5. The CDR3 consists of 15 residues. Germline CDR1 is GTSNPN and CDR2 is SVGIG (reference sequence). CDR3 coding DNA: TGTGCCTGGAGTGTAATAGGGGGCTTTGGAAACACCATATATTTT. It is translated as CAWSVIGGFGNTIYF.

About this clone: One end of the junction fails to match germline, which may point to a read error. The chain carries TRBV28 and TRBJ2-3, with 8 bases matching TRBD1. The germline CDR1 and CDR2 sequences are MDHEN and SYDVKM. The CDR3 extends over 14 amino acids. In nucleotides, the CDR3 is TGTGCCAGCAGTTTCGTGATGGGGACAGGTACGCAGTATTTT. This translates into CASSFVMGTGTQYF.

The rearrangement uses TRBV5-1 and TRBJ2-7, with D hard to call. V was clipped by 0 bases and J by 3 bases, with 7 bases between them. Germline V gene data show CDR1 as SGHRS and CDR2 as YFSETQ. The CDR3 has 13 amino acids. In DNA form, the CDR3 reads TGCGCCAGCAGCTTGGGGAAAGACTACGAGCAGTACTTC. Amino acids: CASSLGKDYEQYF.

This chain connects TRBV7-2 to TRBJ2-3; 11 bases match TRBD2. The CDR3 is 16 residues long. J was trimmed by 3 bases and V by 2 bases; bases with no gene match: 4. Per the germline V gene, CDR1 is SGHTA and CDR2 is FQGNSA. The CDR3 region is CASSLLAGGVTDTQYF. The DNA of the CDR3 is TGTGCCAGCAGCTTACTAGCGGGGGGTGTTACAGATACGCAGTATTTT.

The chain employs TRBV7-6 and TRBJ1-4, with a weak D call TRBD1 (5 bases). CDR3 length: 18 amino acids. V dropped 1 base and J dropped 10 bases, with 25 bases sitting between them. Germline V CDR1 and CDR2: SGHVS, FNYEAQ. The CDR3 DNA sequence: TGTGCCAGCAGCTTAGAAGAGATGGACTCCCGCCTCGGGGGAAAACTGTTTTTT. Protein sequence: CASSLEEMDSRLGGKLFF.